This entry lists 21 T cell receptor beta chains sequenced from one sample in a study of CD8 T cells in ankylosing spondylitis (dated by TCRdb to 2016 to 2017). Library creation used 5' RACE. Sequenced on an Illumina HiSeq 2500. The public reads were reanalyzed by TCRdb: fastp trimming at Q25, MiXCR alignment, in-frame beta chains only. Rows with a matching CDR3 protein are joined into one entry that keeps the most common DNA and genes. The sample table records about 400,000 distinct CDR3 sequences; 20% of these occur just once. The ten biggest clones cover roughly 14% of the sample. The specimen was blood, either unsorted or a sorted T cell fraction (not recorded which). The receptors shown here come from a male donor with ankylosing spondylitis or in good health (not recorded which).

This clonotype has more than one count but fewer than ten. This chain connects TRBV20-1 to TRBJ2-1; maybe TRBD2 (5 bases). Germline V lookup: CDR1 DFQATT, CDR2 SNEGSKA (reference sequence). The CDR3 sequence is 14 residues long. V lost 1 base, J lost 7 bases, and 14 bases lay in between. The CDR3 here is CSARVSAGWNEQFF. The DNA of the CDR3 is TGCAGTGCTAGAGTTTCGGCGGGCTGGAATGAGCAGTTCTTC.

This clonotype has a handful of counts. The rearrangement uses TRBV10-3 and TRBJ1-1; perhaps TRBD1 as D (5 bases). Germline assignment: CDR1 ENHRY and CDR2 SYGVKD. The CDR3 sequence is 15 residues long. With 10 bases removed from V and 4 bases from J, the gap between germline ends came to 22 bases. The CDR3 reads CATRDPGVRSTEAFF. DNA of the CDR3: TGTGCCACCAGGGACCCTGGAGTCCGGAGCACTGAAGCTTTCTTT.

The chain recombines TRBV20-1 with TRBJ2-2, with a tentative D call TRBD2 (5 bases). Germline CDR1 and CDR2: DFQATT and SNEGSKA (reference sequence). The CDR3 has 11 amino acids. CDR3 loop: CVSLASGELFF. The DNA of the CDR3 is TGCGTAAGCCTAGCATCCGGGGAGCTGTTTTTT.

The rearrangement links TRBV30 to TRBJ2-3; possibly TRBD2 for D (6 bases). Germline V gene lookup returns CDR1 GTSNPN and CDR2 SVGIG (reference sequence). The ends were cut back, 0 bases at V and 2 bases at J, with 15 bases in the middle. The CDR3 has 16 amino acids. CDR3 residues: CAWSVNLGGDTDTQYF. The CDR3 DNA reads TGTGCCTGGAGTGTTAATCTAGGAGGGGACACAGATACGCAGTATTTT.

The chain recombines TRBV29-1 with TRBJ2-3; 7 positions match TRBD1. The CDR3 totals 15 residues. J was trimmed by 2 bases and V by 4 bases; bases with no gene match: 9. The V gene's germline CDR1 is SQVTM and CDR2 ANQGSEA. The CDR3 nucleotides are TGCAGCGTTGCAGGACAGGTTTCCGACACAGATACGCAGTATTTT. Translation gives CSVAGQVSDTDTQYF.

This clonotype was seen repeatedly, ten times or more. The V gene is TRBV6-1, the J gene TRBJ2-2; perhaps TRBD1 as D (5 bases). Germline lookup yields CDR1 MNHNS and CDR2 SASEGT. Trimming took 7 bases from V and 8 from J, leaving 23 bases between them. This CDR3 contains 16 residues. In DNA form, the CDR3 reads TGTGCCAGCAAAATTGGGGCTCCACTTACTTGGGGGGAGCTGTTTTTT. It codes for CASKIGAPLTWGELFF.

This clonotype has only a few counts. The rearrangement joins TRBV28 to TRBJ2-2; D is perhaps TRBD1 (5 bases). CDR3 size: 14 residues. V was clipped by 6 bases and J by 4 bases, with 12 bases between them. Germline V gene data show CDR1 as MDHEN and CDR2 as SYDVKM. CDR3 sequence: CASSPGSGTGELFF. The DNA of the CDR3 is TGTGCCAGCAGCCCAGGGTCAGGCACCGGGGAGCTGTTTTTT. Based on the CDR3 plus reference TRBV28 and TRBJ2-2, the full variable domain is DVKVTQSSRYLVKRTGEKVFLECVQDMDHENMFWYRQDPGLGLRLIYFSYDVKMKEKGDIPEGYSVSREKKERFSLILESASTNQTSMYLCASSPGSGTGELFFGEGSRLTVL.

The chain joins TRBV5-1 to TRBJ1-6; a weak D match, TRBD1 (5 bases). CDR3 length: 15 amino acids. Germline lookup yields CDR1 SGHRS and CDR2 YFSETQ. With 4 bases removed from V and 5 bases from J, the gap between germline ends came to 13 bases. In DNA, the CDR3 is TGCGCCAGCAGCGGACACGGGCCCGATAATTCACCCCTCCACTTT. Protein: CASSGHGPDNSPLHF.

The J gene is TRBJ2-1, the V gene TRBV4-1; TRBD1 matches at 7 bases. The CDR3 runs 11 residues. Looked up from germline, CDR1 is MGHRA and CDR2 is YSYEKL. The ends lost 4 bases at V and 13 bases at J; junction bases unmatched: 4. CDR3 residues: CASSPGGPQFF. CDR3 coding DNA: TGCGCCAGCAGCCCAGGGGGTCCCCAGTTCTTC.

The chain's CDR3 is CATHRGNADTQYF. The DNA for the CDR3 is TGTGCCACACACAGGGGAAACGCAGATACGCAGTATTTT. The chain couples TRBV12-3 or TRBV12-4 to TRBJ2-3; TRBD1 matches at 7 bases. This CDR3 is 13 amino acids long. V gave up 10 bases and J gave up 4 bases; unmatched junction bases: 8.

There are a few counts of this clonotype. This chain joins TRBV5-1 and TRBJ2-2; 7 nucleotides agree with TRBD2. The germline CDR1 and CDR2 sequences are SGHRS and YFSETQ. This CDR3 has 18 residues. V dropped 1 base and J dropped 2; count of bases not matched to a gene: 11. CDR3 bases: TGCGCCAGCAGCTTGTCGGCCGTGGGGAGGGCCAACACCGGGGAGCTGTTTTTT. This sequence encodes CASSLSAVGRANTGELFF. Full variable domain (rest looked up from reference TRBV5-1 and TRBJ2-2): KAGVTQTPRYLIKTRGQQVTLSCSPISGHRSVSWYQQTPGQGLQFLFEYFSETQRNKGNFPGRFSGRQFSNSRSEMNVSTLELGDSALYLCASSLSAVGRANTGELFFGEGSRLTVL.

The gene calls are TRBV5-1 and TRBJ1-5; D not certain. The CDR3 loop spans 14 amino acids. The germline V gene has CDR1 SGHRS and CDR2 YFSETQ. Trimming cost V 7 bases and J 1 base, with 12 bases left between them. The CDR3 sequence is CASAYRESNQPQHF. CDR3 bases: TGCGCCAGCGCTTACCGGGAGAGCAATCAGCCCCAGCATTTT.

This clonotype was seen a few times. CDR3 DNA: TGCGCCAGCAGCCACCAAACCACTGAAGCTTTCTTT. It specifies CASSHQTTEAFF. The chain couples TRBV4-1 to TRBJ1-1; unclear D gene. With 3 bases removed from V and 4 bases from J, the gap between germline ends came to 6 bases. The CDR3 is made up of 12 amino acids. Germline CDR1 is MGHRA and CDR2 is YSYEKL.

The chain uses TRBV2 and TRBJ2-1; tentative D call: TRBD1 (6 bases). The germline V gene has CDR1 SNHLY and CDR2 FYNNEI. The V gene lost 7 bases and the J gene lost 3 bases, with 19 bases spanning the gap. The CDR3 sequence is 16 residues long. The CDR3 protein is CASTTGWGPNYNEQFF. The CDR3 nucleotides read TGTGCCAGCACCACCGGGTGGGGGCCGAACTACAATGAGCAGTTCTTC. The full variable domain, completed using reference TRBV2 and TRBJ2-1, is EPEVTQTPSHQVTQMGQEVILRCVPISNHLYFYWYRQILGQKVEFLVSFYNNEISEKSEIFDDQFSVERPDGSNFTLKIRSTKLEDSAMYFCASTTGWGPNYNEQFFGPGTRLTVL.

The V and J genes are TRBV10-2 and TRBJ2-1; 8 positions agree with TRBD2. This CDR3 is 15 amino acids long. Germline trimming cut 6 bases from V and 7 bases from J; bases unmatched to any gene: 11. The V gene's germline CDR1 is WSHSY and CDR2 SAAADI. The CDR3 DNA sequence: TGCGCCAGCAGAAACGGGGGGGCCATTAGAAATGAGCAGTTCTTC. Its protein is CASRNGGAIRNEQFF.

This clonotype has only a few counts. V and J are TRBV7-9 and TRBJ2-7; D may be TRBD2 (6 bases). Germline assignment: CDR1 SEHNR and CDR2 FQNEAQ (reference sequence). The CDR3 has 14 residues. The V and J ends lost 4 bases and 2 bases respectively, with 12 bases between them. CDR3 sequence: CASSSTGLPYEQYF. The CDR3 DNA follows: TGTGCCAGCAGCTCAACGGGACTCCCCTACGAGCAGTACTTC.

This clonotype was found a few times. The chain couples TRBV20-1 to TRBJ2-3; 11 bases map to TRBD2. The junction had 9 bases not matched to a gene; V was cut back by 5 bases and J by 8 bases. This CDR3 contains 14 residues. From germline, CDR1 is DFQATT and CDR2 SNEGSKA (reference sequence). CDR3 amino acids: CSARSSGGMSTQYF. CDR3 DNA: TGCAGTGCTCGTTCTAGCGGGGGGATGTCTACGCAGTATTTT.

This clonotype was counted once. The V and J genes are TRBV5-6 and TRBJ1-4; weak D call: TRBD1 (6 bases). This CDR3 has 14 amino acids. Germline CDR1 SGHDT, CDR2 YYEEEE. V was pared by 5 bases and J by 5 bases, with 13 bases between. The CDR3 DNA is TGTGCCAGCAGGGCGACAGGATTAAATGAAAAACTGTTTTTT. Its translation is CASRATGLNEKLFF. Using reference TRBV5-6 and TRBJ1-4 for the parts outside the CDR3, the full variable domain is DAGVTQSPTHLIKTRGQQVTLRCSPKSGHDTVSWYQQALGQGPQFIFQYYEEEERQRGNFPDRFSGHQFPNYSSELNVNALLLGDSALYLCASRATGLNEKLFFGSGTQLSVL.

This clonotype was observed a handful of times. The chain links TRBV12-3 or TRBV12-4 to TRBJ2-4, with D perhaps TRBD2 (6 bases). V lost 7 bases, J lost 0 bases, and 13 bases lay in between. The CDR3 spans 15 residues. The CDR3 reads CASTPMGGAKNIQYF. CDR3 coding DNA: TGTGCCAGCACTCCAATGGGGGGAGCCAAAAACATTCAGTACTTC.

This clonotype turned up a few times. The rearrangement links TRBV7-9 to TRBJ2-1, with D possibly being TRBD1 or TRBD2 (5 bases each). The germline V gene encodes CDR1 SEHNR and CDR2 FQNEAQ (reference sequence). The CDR3 is 15 residues long. V lost 6 bases and J 1 base, leaving 13 bases between the germline ends. Here the CDR3 reads CASSMGVGSYNEQFF. Here the CDR3 DNA reads TGTGCCAGCAGTATGGGGGTAGGGTCCTACAATGAGCAGTTCTTC.

This chain uses TRBV6-5 with TRBJ2-3; D not certain. The germline gives CDR1 MNHEY, CDR2 SVGAGI. The length of the CDR3 is 14 residues. With 0 bases removed from V and 0 bases from J, the gap between germline ends came to 4 bases. The CDR3 sequence is CASSYSTSTDTQYF. The CDR3 nucleotides are TGTGCCAGCAGTTACTCGACCAGCACAGATACGCAGTATTTT.